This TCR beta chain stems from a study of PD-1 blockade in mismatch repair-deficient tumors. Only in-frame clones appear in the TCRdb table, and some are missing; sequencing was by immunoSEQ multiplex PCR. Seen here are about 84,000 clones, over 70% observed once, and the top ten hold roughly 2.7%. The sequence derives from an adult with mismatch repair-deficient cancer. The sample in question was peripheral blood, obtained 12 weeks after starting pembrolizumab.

CDR3 nucleotides: TGCAGCGTTGTCGCCGGCGGGAGCTACAATGAGCAGTTCTTC. Its translation is CSVVAGGSYNEQFF. The V gene is TRBV29-1, the J gene TRBJ2-1; 7 nucleotides line up with TRBD2. The CDR3 covers 14 residues. CDR1 is SQVTM and CDR2 is ANQGSEA in the germline V gene. J gave up 3 bases and V 4 bases, and 6 bases lay outside the gene matches.